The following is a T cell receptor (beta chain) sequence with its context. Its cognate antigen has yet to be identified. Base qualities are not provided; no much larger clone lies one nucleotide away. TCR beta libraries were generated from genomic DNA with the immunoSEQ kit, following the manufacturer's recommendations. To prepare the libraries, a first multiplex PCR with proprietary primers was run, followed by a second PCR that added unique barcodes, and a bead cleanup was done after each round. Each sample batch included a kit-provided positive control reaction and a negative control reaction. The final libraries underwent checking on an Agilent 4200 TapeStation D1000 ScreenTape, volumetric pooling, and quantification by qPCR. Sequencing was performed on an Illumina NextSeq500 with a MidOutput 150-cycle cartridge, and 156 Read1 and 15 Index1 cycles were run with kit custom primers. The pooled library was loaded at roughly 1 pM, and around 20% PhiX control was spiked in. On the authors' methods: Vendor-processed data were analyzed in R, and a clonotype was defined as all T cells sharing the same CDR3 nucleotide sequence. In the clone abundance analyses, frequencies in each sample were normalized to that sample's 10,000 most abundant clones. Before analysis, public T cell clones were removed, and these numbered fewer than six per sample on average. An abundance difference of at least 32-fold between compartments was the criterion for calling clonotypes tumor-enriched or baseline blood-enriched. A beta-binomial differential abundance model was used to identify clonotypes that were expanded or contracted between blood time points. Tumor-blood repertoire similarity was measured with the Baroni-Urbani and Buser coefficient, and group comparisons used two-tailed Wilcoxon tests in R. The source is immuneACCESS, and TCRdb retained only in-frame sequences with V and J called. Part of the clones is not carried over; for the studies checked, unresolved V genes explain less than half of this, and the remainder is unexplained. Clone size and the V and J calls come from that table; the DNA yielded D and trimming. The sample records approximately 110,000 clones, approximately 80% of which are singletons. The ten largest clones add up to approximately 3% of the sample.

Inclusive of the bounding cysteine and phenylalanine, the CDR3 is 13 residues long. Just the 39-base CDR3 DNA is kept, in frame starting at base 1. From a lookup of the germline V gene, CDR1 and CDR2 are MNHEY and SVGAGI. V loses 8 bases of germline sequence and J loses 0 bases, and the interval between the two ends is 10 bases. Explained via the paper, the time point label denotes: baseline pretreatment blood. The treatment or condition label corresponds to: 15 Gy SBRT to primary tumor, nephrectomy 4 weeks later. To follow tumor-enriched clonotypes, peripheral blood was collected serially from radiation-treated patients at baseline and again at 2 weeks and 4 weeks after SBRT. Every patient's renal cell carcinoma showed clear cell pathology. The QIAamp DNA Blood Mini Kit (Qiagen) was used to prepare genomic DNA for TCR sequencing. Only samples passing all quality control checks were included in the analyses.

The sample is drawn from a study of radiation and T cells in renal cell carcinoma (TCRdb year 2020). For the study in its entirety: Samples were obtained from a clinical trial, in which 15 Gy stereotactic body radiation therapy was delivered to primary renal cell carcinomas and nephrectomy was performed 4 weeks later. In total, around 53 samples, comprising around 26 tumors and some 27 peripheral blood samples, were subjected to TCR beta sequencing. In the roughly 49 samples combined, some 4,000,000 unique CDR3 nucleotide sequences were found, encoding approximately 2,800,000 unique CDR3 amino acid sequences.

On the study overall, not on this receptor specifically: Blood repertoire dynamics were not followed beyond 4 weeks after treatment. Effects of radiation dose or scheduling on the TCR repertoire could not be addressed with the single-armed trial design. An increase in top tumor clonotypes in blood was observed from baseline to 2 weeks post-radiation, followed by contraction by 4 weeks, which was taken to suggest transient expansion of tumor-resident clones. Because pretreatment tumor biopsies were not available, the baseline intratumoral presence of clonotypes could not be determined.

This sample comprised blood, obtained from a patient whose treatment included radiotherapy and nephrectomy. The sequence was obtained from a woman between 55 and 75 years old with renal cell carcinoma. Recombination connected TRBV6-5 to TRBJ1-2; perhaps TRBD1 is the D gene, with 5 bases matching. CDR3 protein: CASYDSANYGYTF. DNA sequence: TGTGCCAGCTACGACAGCGCTAACTATGGCTACACCTTC.